The 19 T cell receptor beta chains presented below share a single source sample, sequenced in a study of blood T cells in healthy people across ages. For the second PCR, which ran for 7 to 11 cycles, a sample-barcoded 5' primer and a J-beta primer mix were used. Via MiXCR, TCRdb re-called the 5' RACE reads, giving one row per CDR3 protein. The repertoire holds about 730,000 distinct CDR3 sequences, with roughly two fifths as singletons. The sequenced sample consisted of blood. All receptors come from a woman aged 60-70 years in good health.

Note on this clonotype: This may arise from a read error, as a much more abundant clone is one base away. CDR3: CAGSLGQINEQFF. Written as DNA, the CDR3 is TGTGCCGGCAGCTTGGGTCAGATCAATGAGCAGTTCTTC. The chain links TRBV7-2 to TRBJ2-1; D gene uncertain. Germline values: CDR1 SGHTA, CDR2 FQGNSA. This CDR3 contains 13 residues.

The chain links TRBV20-1 to TRBJ2-1, with 7 bases aligning to TRBD2. CDR3 length equals 14 residues. Unmatched junction bases numbered 10, after V lost 6 bases and J lost 5 bases. Germline V gene lookup returns CDR1 DFQATT and CDR2 SNEGSKA (reference sequence). The CDR3 coding sequence is TGCAGTGCCCGAAAGGGTGGGGGGGACAATGAGCAGTTCTTC. Amino acid sequence: CSARKGGGDNEQFF.

V and J are TRBV12-3 or TRBV12-4 and TRBJ1-2; TRBD1 aligns across 9 bases. The CDR3 has 12 amino acids. With 8 bases clipped from V and 8 bases from J, the junction kept 6 bases outside the gene matches. The CDR3 protein is CASGTGMKGYTF. In DNA form, the CDR3 reads TGTGCCAGCGGGACAGGGATGAAGGGCTACACCTTC.

The V call is TRBV20-1, the J call TRBJ1-4; D unresolved. The length of the CDR3 is 14 residues. V was pared by 0 bases and J by 3 bases, with 8 bases between. CDR1 and CDR2 (germline): DFQATT, SNEGSKA (reference sequence). The CDR3 reads CSARDGLANEKLFF. The DNA of the CDR3 is TGCAGTGCTAGAGATGGGTTAGCTAATGAAAAACTGTTTTTT.

To note about this clonotype: The germline gene is not matched at one end of the junction; a read error may be the cause. The J gene is TRBJ1-5, the V gene TRBV6-2 or TRBV6-3; 7 bases agree with TRBD1. Germline V gene data show CDR1 as MNHEY and CDR2 as SVGEGT. This CDR3 comprises 15 residues. The CDR3 DNA follows: TGTGCCAGCAGCCGGGACAGTTTTAGCAGTCAGCCCCAGCATTTT. Translation gives CASSRDSFSSQPQHF.

This rearrangement joins TRBV6-4 to TRBJ1-2; D not certain. Germline CDR1 is MRHNA and CDR2 is SNTAGT. This CDR3 spans 13 amino acids. Deletions cut 2 bases from V and 4 bases from J, with 8 bases between. This CDR3 is CASSDSGAYGYTF. In DNA form, the CDR3 reads TGTGCCAGCAGTGACAGTGGAGCCTATGGCTACACCTTC.

The chain recombines TRBV3-1 with TRBJ2-7, with D hard to call. Trimming removed 0 bases at V and 2 bases at J, with 8 bases between. The CDR3 consists of 14 residues. Germline values: CDR1 LGHDT, CDR2 YNNKEL (reference sequence). CDR3 bases: TGTGCCAGCAGCCAAGAGTACAGTACCTACGAGCAGTACTTC. It encodes CASSQEYSTYEQYF.

This clonotype has a handful of counts. CDR3 residues: CASSLGRRANYGYTF. CDR3 coding DNA: TGTGCCAGCAGCTTAGGACGGAGAGCTAACTATGGCTACACCTTC. This chain connects TRBV7-2 to TRBJ1-2; D is ambiguous. With 1 base removed from V and 0 bases from J, the gap between germline ends came to 9 bases. The CDR3 extends over 15 amino acids. Germline loops: CDR1 SGHTA, CDR2 FQGNSA.

The chain links TRBV6-2 or TRBV6-3 to TRBJ2-2; no firm D call. This CDR3 contains 11 residues. Germline V lookup: CDR1 MNHEY, CDR2 SVGEGT. Deletions cut 7 bases from V and 3 bases from J, with 3 bases between. The chain's CDR3 is CASTYTGELFF. DNA of the CDR3: TGTGCCAGCACCTACACCGGGGAGCTGTTTTTT.

The chain recombines TRBV20-1 with TRBJ2-2; D might be TRBD1 (5 bases). Trimming left V 4 bases short and J 2 bases short, with 11 bases between. Germline V gene lookup returns CDR1 DFQATT and CDR2 SNEGSKA (reference sequence). The CDR3 length is 14 residues. The CDR3 DNA reads as TGCAGTGCTACGATCCAGGGCAACACCGGGGAGCTGTTTTTT. This translates into CSATIQGNTGELFF.

V usage is TRBV7-6 and J usage is TRBJ2-5; the D gene is possibly TRBD2 (6 bases). The V end lost 1 base, the J end lost 11 bases, and 23 bases lay between the germline ends. In germline, CDR1 is SGHVS, CDR2 FNYEAQ. The CDR3 consists of 16 residues. CDR3 nucleotide sequence: TGTGCCAGCAGCTTAGGGGGTGGGTGGCTAGCGAGGGAGCAGTACTTC. This gives the protein CASSLGGGWLAREQYF.

J is TRBJ2-4 and V is TRBV30; 7 bases line up with TRBD1. The DNA end is more similar to TRBJ2-5, so the J call may be wrong. Germline assignment: CDR1 GTSNPN and CDR2 SVGIG (reference sequence). There are 15 residues in the CDR3. CDR3: CAWSGQGKNQETQYF. CDR3 nucleotides: TGTGCCTGGAGTGGACAGGGAAAAAACCAAGAGACCCAGTACTTC.

The CDR3, as DNA: TGTGCCACCAGTGATTCTTCGGGACAGGGTCAGTACTTC. Translating gives CATSDSSGQGQYF. The genes are TRBV24-1 and TRBJ2-5; 9 nucleotides line up with TRBD1. The ends lost 2 bases at V and 11 bases at J; junction bases unmatched: 5. The CDR3 length is 13 residues. Per the germline V gene, CDR1 is KGHDR and CDR2 is SFDVKD.

This clonotype appeared a few times. The rearrangement links TRBV27 to TRBJ2-7; TRBD1 matches 9 bases. In germline, CDR1 is MNHEY, CDR2 SMNVEV (reference sequence). This CDR3 is built from 15 residues. V lost 5 bases, J lost 5 bases, and 10 bases stayed unmatched. The CDR3 loop is CASSKLDRGRDEQYF. CDR3 in DNA: TGTGCCAGCAGTAAGCTGGACAGGGGAAGAGACGAGCAGTACTTC.

The chain couples TRBV4-1 to TRBJ1-2; D remains unclear. The CDR3 extends over 15 amino acids. Germline V gene lookup returns CDR1 MGHRA and CDR2 YSYEKL. Trimming stripped 4 bases from V and 5 bases from J, with 17 bases between. Here the CDR3 reads CASSRVLRTLYGYTF. DNA for the CDR3: TGCGCCAGCAGCCGAGTTCTCAGGACCCTATATGGCTACACCTTC.

The chain carries TRBV9 and TRBJ2-4; D tentatively reads TRBD1 or TRBD2 (6 bases each). Trimming left V 4 bases short and J 13 bases short, with 27 bases between. Germline assignment: CDR1 SGDLS and CDR2 YYNGEE. This CDR3 is 16 amino acids long. CDR3 amino acids: CASSQSRWAGEEGQYF. For the CDR3, the DNA is TGTGCCAGCAGCCAGAGTAGGTGGGCAGGGGAGGAAGGGCAGTACTTC.

This clonotype was detected ten times or more. V usage is TRBV29-1 and J usage is TRBJ2-1; 7 bases match TRBD2. The CDR3 has 13 residues. V lost 6 bases, J lost 9 bases, and 11 bases stayed unmatched. The germline gives CDR1 SQVTM, CDR2 ANQGSEA. The CDR3 region has the DNA TGCAGCGTGCTCCGACTAGCCGGAGGTGAGCAGTTCTTC. Its protein is CSVLRLAGGEQFF.

This clonotype has ten or more counts. The chain recombines TRBV15 with TRBJ2-5; TRBD1 is a possible D gene (5 bases). V lost 0 bases and J lost 1, with 9 bases in between. The CDR3 is 15 amino acids. Germline lookup yields CDR1 LNHNV and CDR2 YYDKDF (reference sequence). CDR3 region: CATSRDRGFQETQYF. Written as DNA, the CDR3 is TGTGCCACCAGCAGAGATAGGGGATTCCAAGAGACCCAGTACTTC.

The chain is built from TRBV11-3 and TRBJ2-1, with a tentative D call TRBD1 (6 bases). CDR3 length: 14 residues. Germline assignment: CDR1 SGHNT and CDR2 YENEEA. V shed 4 bases and J shed 6 bases, with 13 bases lying between them. CDR3 residues: CASSSRGMGNEQFF. In DNA form, the CDR3 reads TGTGCCAGCAGCTCGAGGGGGATGGGCAATGAGCAGTTCTTC.